This TCR beta chain was documented in a study of blood T cell repertoires in COVID-19. On the study more broadly: Collection of acute and convalescent COVID-19 samples took place in the United States, Italy and Spain. PBMCs, B-cell-depleted T cells, or T cells provided the cDNA or gDNA that made up the material.

Per germline, CDR1 MNHEY and CDR2 SVGAGI. The V and J ends lost 2 bases and 15 bases, in that order; junction bases with no gene match: 6. The CDR3 has 12 amino acids. Seattle's cohort entered during active infection and was followed longitudinally. Authors' analysis steps: The assay estimated nucleated cells by amplifying reference gene primers. Profiled with immunoSEQ multiplex PCR; TCRdb holds only in-frame clones, not every one. V and J calls and clone size come straight from that table; D and trimming were deduced from the DNA. This table has about 150,000 clones, roughly 80% appearing once. Source material: peripheral blood. This receptor was obtained from a woman in her seventies with COVID-19, enrolled during active disease. The chain carries TRBV6-5 and TRBJ2-1; 8 positions match TRBD2. CDR3 protein: CASSYAGGAMFF. The CDR3 DNA reads TGTGCCAGCAGTTACGCCGGGGGGGCCATGTTCTTC.